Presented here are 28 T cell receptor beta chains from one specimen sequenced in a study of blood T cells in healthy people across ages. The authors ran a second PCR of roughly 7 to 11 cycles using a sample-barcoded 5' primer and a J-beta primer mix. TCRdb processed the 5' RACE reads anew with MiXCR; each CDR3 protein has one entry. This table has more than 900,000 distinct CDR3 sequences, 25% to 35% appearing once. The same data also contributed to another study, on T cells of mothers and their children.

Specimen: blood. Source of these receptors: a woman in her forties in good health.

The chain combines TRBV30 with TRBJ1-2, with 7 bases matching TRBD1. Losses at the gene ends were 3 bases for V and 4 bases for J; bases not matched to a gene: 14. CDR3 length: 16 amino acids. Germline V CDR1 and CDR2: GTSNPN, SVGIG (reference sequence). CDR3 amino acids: CAWSSKGQRWIYGYTF. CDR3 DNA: TGTGCCTGGAGCAGCAAGGGACAGCGATGGATCTATGGCTACACCTTC.

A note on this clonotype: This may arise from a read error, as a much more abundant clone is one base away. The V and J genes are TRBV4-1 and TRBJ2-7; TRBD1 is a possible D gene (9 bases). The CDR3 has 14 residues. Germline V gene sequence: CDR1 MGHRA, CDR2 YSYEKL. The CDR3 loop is CAGSQGQGTSEQYF. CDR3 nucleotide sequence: TGCGCCGGCAGCCAAGGACAGGGGACTAGCGAGCAGTACTTC.

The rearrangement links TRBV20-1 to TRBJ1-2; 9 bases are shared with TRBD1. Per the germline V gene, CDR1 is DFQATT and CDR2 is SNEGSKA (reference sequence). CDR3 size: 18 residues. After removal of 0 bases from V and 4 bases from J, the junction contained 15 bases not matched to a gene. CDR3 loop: CSARDADRGITRGYGYTF. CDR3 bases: TGCAGTGCTAGAGATGCGGACAGGGGTATCACTCGGGGCTATGGCTACACCTTC.

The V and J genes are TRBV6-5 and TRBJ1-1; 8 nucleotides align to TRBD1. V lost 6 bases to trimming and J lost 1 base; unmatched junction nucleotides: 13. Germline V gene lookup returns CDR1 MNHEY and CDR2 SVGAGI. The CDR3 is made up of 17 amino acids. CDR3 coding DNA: TGTGCCAGCAGCATGACAGGGGTGTTCTCCACGAACACTGAAGCTTTCTTT. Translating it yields CASSMTGVFSTNTEAFF.

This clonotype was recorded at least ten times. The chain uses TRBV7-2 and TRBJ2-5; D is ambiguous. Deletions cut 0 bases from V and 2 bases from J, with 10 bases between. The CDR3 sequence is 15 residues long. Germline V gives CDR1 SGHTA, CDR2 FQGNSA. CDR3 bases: TGTGCCAGCAGCTTAGCGCAGCATCGACAAGAGACCCAGTACTTC. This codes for CASSLAQHRQETQYF.

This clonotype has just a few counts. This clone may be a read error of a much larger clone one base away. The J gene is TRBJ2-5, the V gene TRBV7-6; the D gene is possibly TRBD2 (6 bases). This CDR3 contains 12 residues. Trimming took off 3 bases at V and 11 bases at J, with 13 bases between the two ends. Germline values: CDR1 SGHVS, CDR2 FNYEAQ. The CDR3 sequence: CASSFMTREQYF. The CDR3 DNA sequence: TGTGCCAGCAGCTTTATGACTAGAGAGCAGTACTTC.

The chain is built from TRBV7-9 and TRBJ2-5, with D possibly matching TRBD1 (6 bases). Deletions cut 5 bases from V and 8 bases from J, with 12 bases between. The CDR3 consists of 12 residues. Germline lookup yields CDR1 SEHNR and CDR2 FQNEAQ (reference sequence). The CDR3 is CASSRTGTTQYF. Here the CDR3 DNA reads TGTGCCAGCAGCCGCACCGGGACAACCCAGTACTTC.

The CDR3 DNA is TGTGCCAGCAGCCAAGATGGGAGGGGGACGACTAATGAAAAACTGTTTTTT. Protein sequence: CASSQDGRGTTNEKLFF. The chain joins TRBV14 to TRBJ1-4, with D perhaps matching TRBD1 (6 bases). V was shortened by 0 bases and J by 2 bases, with 13 bases between the two germline ends. In germline, CDR1 is SGHDN, CDR2 FVKESK. This CDR3 is built from 17 residues.

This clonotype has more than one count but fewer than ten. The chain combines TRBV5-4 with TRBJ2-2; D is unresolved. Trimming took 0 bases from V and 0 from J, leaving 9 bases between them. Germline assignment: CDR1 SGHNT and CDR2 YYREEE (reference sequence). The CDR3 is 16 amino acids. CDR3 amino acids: CASSLAGRANTGELFF. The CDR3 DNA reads TGTGCCAGCAGCTTGGCCGGACGGGCGAACACCGGGGAGCTGTTTTTT.

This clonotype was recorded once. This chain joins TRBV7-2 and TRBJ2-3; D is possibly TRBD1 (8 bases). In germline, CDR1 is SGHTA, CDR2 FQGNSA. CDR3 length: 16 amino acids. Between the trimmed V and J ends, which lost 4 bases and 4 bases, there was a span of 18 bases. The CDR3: CASSSQGGSQADTQYF. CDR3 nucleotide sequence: TGTGCCAGCAGCTCACAGGGGGGGTCACAGGCAGATACGCAGTATTTT.

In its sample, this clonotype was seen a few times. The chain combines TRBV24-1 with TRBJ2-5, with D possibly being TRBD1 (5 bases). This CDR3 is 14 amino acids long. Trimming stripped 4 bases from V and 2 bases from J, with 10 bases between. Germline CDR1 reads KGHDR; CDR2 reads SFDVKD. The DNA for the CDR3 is TGTGCCACCAGTGAATATGACAGTCAAGAGACCCAGTACTTC. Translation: CATSEYDSQETQYF.

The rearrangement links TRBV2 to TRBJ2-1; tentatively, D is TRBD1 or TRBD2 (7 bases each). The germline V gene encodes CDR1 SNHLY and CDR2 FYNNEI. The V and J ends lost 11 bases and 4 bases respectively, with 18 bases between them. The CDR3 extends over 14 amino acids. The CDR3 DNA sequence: TGTGCCGTATCAGGGGGGGGGCCTTACAATGAGCAGTTCTTC. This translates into CAVSGGGPYNEQFF.

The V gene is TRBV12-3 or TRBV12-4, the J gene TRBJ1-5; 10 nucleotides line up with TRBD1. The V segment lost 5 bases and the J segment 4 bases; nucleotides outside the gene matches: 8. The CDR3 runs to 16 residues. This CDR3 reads CASSHPGTGANQPQHF. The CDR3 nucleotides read TGTGCCAGCAGTCACCCCGGGACAGGGGCTAATCAGCCCCAGCATTTT.

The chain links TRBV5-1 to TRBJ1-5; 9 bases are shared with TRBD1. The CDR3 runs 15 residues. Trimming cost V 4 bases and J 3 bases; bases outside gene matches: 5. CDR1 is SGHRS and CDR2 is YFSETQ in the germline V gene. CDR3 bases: TGCGCCAGCAGCCGTACAGGGGGCATCAATCAGCCCCAGCATTTT. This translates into CASSRTGGINQPQHF.

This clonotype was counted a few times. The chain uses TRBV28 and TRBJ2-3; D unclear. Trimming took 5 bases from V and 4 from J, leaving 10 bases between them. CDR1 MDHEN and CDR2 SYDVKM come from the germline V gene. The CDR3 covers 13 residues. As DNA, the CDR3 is TGTGCCAGCAGTCCTACCTCCCCAGATACGCAGTATTTT. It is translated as CASSPTSPDTQYF.

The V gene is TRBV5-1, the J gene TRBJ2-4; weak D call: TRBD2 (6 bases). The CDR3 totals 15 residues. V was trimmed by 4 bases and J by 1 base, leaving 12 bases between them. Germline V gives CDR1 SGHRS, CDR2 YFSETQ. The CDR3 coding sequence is TGCGCCAGCAGCCGCGGGGCCCAGGCCAAAAACATTCAGTACTTC. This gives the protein CASSRGAQAKNIQYF.

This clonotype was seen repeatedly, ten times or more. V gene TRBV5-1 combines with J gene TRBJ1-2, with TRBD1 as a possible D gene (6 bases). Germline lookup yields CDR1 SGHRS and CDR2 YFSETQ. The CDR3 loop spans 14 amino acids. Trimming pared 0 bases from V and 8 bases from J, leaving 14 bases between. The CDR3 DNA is TGCGCCAGCAGCTTGGGACAGGACGCGAACGGCTACACCTTC. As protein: CASSLGQDANGYTF.

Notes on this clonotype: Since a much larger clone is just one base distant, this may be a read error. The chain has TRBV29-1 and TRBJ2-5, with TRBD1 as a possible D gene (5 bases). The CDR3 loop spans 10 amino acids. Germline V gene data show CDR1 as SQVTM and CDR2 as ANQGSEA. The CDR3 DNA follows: TGCAGTGGGGCCTACAATGAGCAGTACTTC. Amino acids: CSGAYNEQYF.

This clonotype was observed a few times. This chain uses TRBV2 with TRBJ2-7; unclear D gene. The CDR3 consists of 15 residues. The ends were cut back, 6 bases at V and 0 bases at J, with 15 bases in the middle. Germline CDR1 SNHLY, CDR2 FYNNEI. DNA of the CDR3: TGTGCCAGCAGGGGTCCCACCTCGAGCTCCTACGAGCAGTACTTC. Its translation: CASRGPTSSSYEQYF.

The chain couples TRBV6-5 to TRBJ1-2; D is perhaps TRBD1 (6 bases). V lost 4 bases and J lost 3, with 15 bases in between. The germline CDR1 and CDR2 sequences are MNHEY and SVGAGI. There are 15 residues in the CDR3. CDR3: CASSSPRGADYGYTF. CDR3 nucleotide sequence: TGTGCCAGCAGTTCCCCGCGGGGGGCGGACTATGGCTACACCTTC.

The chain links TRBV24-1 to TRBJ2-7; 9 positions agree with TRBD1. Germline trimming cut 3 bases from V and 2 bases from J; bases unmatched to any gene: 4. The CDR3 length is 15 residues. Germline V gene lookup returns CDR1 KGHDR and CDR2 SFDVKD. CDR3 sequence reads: CATSDAGTGPYEQYF. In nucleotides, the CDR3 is TGTGCCACCAGTGATGCCGGGACAGGGCCCTACGAGCAGTACTTC.

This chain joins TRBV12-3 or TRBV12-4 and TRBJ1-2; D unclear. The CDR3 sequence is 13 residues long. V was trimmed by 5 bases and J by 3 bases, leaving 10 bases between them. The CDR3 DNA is TGTGCCAGCAGTCAAATCGGGGACTATGGCTACACCTTC. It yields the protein CASSQIGDYGYTF.

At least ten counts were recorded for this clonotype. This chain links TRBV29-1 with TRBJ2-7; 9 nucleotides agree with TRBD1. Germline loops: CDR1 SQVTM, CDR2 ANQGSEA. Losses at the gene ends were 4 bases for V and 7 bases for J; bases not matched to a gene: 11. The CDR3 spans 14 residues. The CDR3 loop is CSVAVGTGSQEQYF. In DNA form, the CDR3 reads TGCAGCGTTGCGGTCGGGACAGGGAGTCAAGAGCAGTACTTC.

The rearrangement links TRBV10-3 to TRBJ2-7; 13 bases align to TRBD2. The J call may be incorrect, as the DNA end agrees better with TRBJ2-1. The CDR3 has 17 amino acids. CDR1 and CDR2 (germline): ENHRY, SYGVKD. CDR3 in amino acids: CAISGTSGSGDYNEQFF. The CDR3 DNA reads TGTGCCATCAGTGGGACTAGCGGGAGCGGAGACTACAATGAGCAGTTCTTC.

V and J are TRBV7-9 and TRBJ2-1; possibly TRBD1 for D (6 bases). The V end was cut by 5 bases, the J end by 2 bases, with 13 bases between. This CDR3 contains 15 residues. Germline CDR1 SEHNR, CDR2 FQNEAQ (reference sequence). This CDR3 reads CASSKRQDPYNEQFF. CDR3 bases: TGTGCCAGCAGCAAGAGACAGGACCCCTACAATGAGCAGTTCTTC.

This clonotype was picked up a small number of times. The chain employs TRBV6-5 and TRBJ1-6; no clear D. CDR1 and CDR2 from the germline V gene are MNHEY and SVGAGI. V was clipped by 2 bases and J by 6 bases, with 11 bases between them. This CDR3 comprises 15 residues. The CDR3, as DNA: TGTGCCAGCAGTTACGAGACCCGTTTTAATTCACCCCTCCACTTT. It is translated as CASSYETRFNSPLHF.

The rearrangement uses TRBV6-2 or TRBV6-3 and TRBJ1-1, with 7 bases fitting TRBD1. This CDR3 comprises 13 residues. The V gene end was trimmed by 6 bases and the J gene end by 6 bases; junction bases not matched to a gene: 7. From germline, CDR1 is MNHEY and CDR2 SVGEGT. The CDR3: CASRSTGKPEAFF. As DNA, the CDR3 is TGTGCCAGCAGGTCGACAGGGAAACCTGAAGCTTTCTTT.

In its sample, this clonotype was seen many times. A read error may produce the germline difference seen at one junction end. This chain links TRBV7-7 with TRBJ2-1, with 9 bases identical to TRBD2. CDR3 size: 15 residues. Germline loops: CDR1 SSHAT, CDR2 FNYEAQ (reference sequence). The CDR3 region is CASSDSGGPYNEQFF. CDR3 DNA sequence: TGTGCTAGCAGCGATAGCGGGGGTCCATACAATGAGCAGTTCTTC.